A selection of T cell receptor beta chains follows, all from one sample in a study of blood T cells in healthy people across ages. A single record per CDR3 protein comes from TCRdb applying MiXCR to the 5' RACE reads. The table lists 1.5 million or so distinct CDR3 sequences, 35% to 45% of them singletons. The sample taken for sequencing was blood. These TCRs come from a young woman in good health. Both conserved end residues are part of each CDR3. D genes are given only for firm matches. Clone size is given for some rows only: seen once, a few or many times, or a class if the clone is expanded.

j_gene: TRBJ2-5
len: 18
d_gene: TRBD2
abundance: many
v_gene: TRBV20-1
CDR3aa: CSARDLPLAGLDQETQYF
CDR3nt: TGCAGTGCTAGAGATTTGCCACTAGCGGGTCTAGACCAAGAGACCCAGTACTTC

j_gene: TRBJ2-1
len: 15
d_gene: TRBD2
abundance: -
v_gene: TRBV24-1
CDR3aa: CATSDLLAGDNEQFF
CDR3nt: TGTGCCACCAGTGATTTACTAGCGGGGGATAATGAGCAGTTCTTC

j_gene: TRBJ1-2
len: 13
d_gene: TRBD1
abundance: few
v_gene: TRBV9
CDR3aa: CASRRDRADGYTF
CDR3nt: TGTGCCAGCAGAAGGGACAGGGCGGATGGCTACACCTTC

j_gene: TRBJ1-2
len: 13
d_gene: -
abundance: few
v_gene: TRBV29-1
CDR3aa: CSAEAHGHYGYTF
CDR3nt: TGCAGCGCCGAGGCCCACGGGCACTATGGCTACACCTTC

j_gene: TRBJ2-7
len: 14
d_gene: -
abundance: once
v_gene: TRBV12-3/TRBV12-4
CDR3aa: CASSLRVGGYEQYF
CDR3nt: TGTGCCAGCAGTTTGAGAGTGGGCGGCTACGAGCAGTACTTC

j_gene: TRBJ2-5
len: 16
d_gene: TRBD2
abundance: -
v_gene: TRBV6-5
CDR3aa: CASSYQRLAGEETQYF
CDR3nt: TGTGCCAGCAGTTACCAACGACTAGCGGGGGAAGAGACCCAGTACTTC

j_gene: TRBJ2-7
len: 16
d_gene: TRBD2
abundance: -
v_gene: TRBV7-9
CDR3aa: CASSLGTSGAVYEQYF
CDR3nt: TGTGCCAGCAGCTTAGGGACTAGCGGAGCGGTTTACGAGCAGTACTTC

j_gene: TRBJ2-1
len: 17
d_gene: -
abundance: -
v_gene: TRBV20-1
CDR3aa: CSARVGTGTLGMNEQFF
CDR3nt: TGCAGTGCTAGAGTTGGGACGGGTACCCTTGGGATGAACGAGCAGTTCTTC

j_gene: TRBJ2-7
len: 13
d_gene: -
abundance: -
v_gene: TRBV29-1
CDR3aa: CSVGLAGIYEQYF
CDR3nt: TGCAGCGTTGGTCTAGCTGGGATTTACGAGCAGTACTTC

j_gene: TRBJ2-5
len: 15
d_gene: -
abundance: -
v_gene: TRBV7-2
CDR3aa: CASSLAGPIQETQYF
CDR3nt: TGTGCCAGCAGCCTAGCAGGTCCGATTCAAGAGACCCAGTACTTC

j_gene: TRBJ2-7
len: 14
d_gene: TRBD2
abundance: few
v_gene: TRBV2
CDR3aa: CASSELAGSYEQYF
CDR3nt: TGTGCCAGCAGTGAGTTAGCGGGAAGTTACGAGCAGTACTTC

j_gene: TRBJ2-7
len: 14
d_gene: -
abundance: few
v_gene: TRBV30
CDR3aa: CAWMDAGRFYEQYF
CDR3nt: TGTGCCTGGATGGATGCGGGGCGCTTCTACGAGCAGTACTTC

j_gene: TRBJ2-1
len: 15
d_gene: -
abundance: -
v_gene: TRBV9
CDR3aa: CASSVARGLTAEQFF
CDR3nt: TGTGCCAGCAGCGTAGCTCGGGGACTGACGGCCGAGCAGTTCTTC